This T cell receptor (beta chain) emerged from a study of a mutant IDH1 vaccine in newly diagnosed glioma. Looking at the study overall: Vaccines began 4-6 weeks after radiotherapy alone, or with temozolomide cycles. Former treatment meant radiotherapy, temozolomide, or both; the majority had gotten both.

Described time point: week 35, safety follow-up. Mutant IDH1 20-mer peptide, at 300 ug, made up each vaccine dose, with topical imiquimod. About this clone itself: Antigen unknown.

Here immunoSEQ multiplex PCR was the method, and the copy in TCRdb shows in-frame clones only, minus some. The table shows 70,000 or so clones, with approximately 86% occurring only once. Germline-derived CDR1 and CDR2 are MNHEY and SVGAGI. The trim removed 5 bases at V and 0 bases at J, leaving 3 bases unmatched. This CDR3 is 15 amino acids long. The sequence derives from a man under 40 with glioma. The chain carries TRBV6-5 and TRBJ2-5; 10 nucleotides agree with TRBD2. The sample in question was PBMCs, obtained from a glioma patient whose treatment included an IDH1 peptide vaccine. In DNA form, the CDR3 reads TGTGCCAGCAGTGTCCTAGCGGGGGACCAAGAGACCCAGTACTTC. Its protein is CASSVLAGDQETQYF.